A selection of T cell receptor beta chains follows, all from one sample in a study of T cell clonotyping in hematopoietic cell transplantation. Clones were read by immunoSEQ multiplex PCR, and TCRdb kept only the in-frame ones, dropping some. The sample holds 4,900 or so clones, around 78% seen once. The sample consisted of peripheral blood mononuclear cells, taken 100 days after allogeneic stem cell transplant. Receptor source: a male patient in his sixties or seventies who had an allogeneic stem cell transplant, so T cells may come from the graft donor. Some clones in this sample may be carry-over from other donors' samples. The conserved cysteine and the conserved F or W are not part of the CDR3 here. D genes are given only for firm matches. Where a row states a size, it is once, few, many or the class of an expanded clone; other rows omit it.

.,TRBJ1-2,TRBV27,.,ASSSTGFYGYT
TRBD1,TRBJ1-1,TRBV19,.,ASSTPVLHTGADTEAF
.,TRBJ2-5,TRBV7-8,.,ASSLTDQQETQY
TRBD1,TRBJ1-6,TRBV7-2,.,ASRRQGRNSPLH
.,TRBJ2-2,TRBV5-1,few,ASARGDRTIGELF
.,TRBJ1-4,TRBV30,.,AWSVQGINEKLF
TRBD2,TRBJ2-1,TRBV5-4,.,ASSLVVTSGRVEQF
.,TRBJ1-5,TRBV19,.,ASSIATGSNQPQH
.,TRBJ2-2,TRBV28,.,ASSMPPGQNTGELF
.,TRBJ2-7,TRBV5-4,.,ASSPGTLYEQY
.,TRBJ2-5,TRBV11-2,.,ASSLADGQETQY
.,TRBJ2-6,TRBV6-1,few,ASSELTEQSRANVLT
TRBD2,TRBJ2-1,TRBV18,.,ASSPPTTSGYNEQF
.,TRBJ1-1,TRBV30,.,ARREQTEAF
TRBD2,TRBJ2-5,TRBV30,.,AWRFAGVETQY
TRBD1,TRBJ2-7,TRBV7-6,.,ASSWGQGINYEQY
.,TRBJ2-2,TRBV7-6,.,ASSSPDWVPNTGELF
.,TRBJ1-2,TRBV11-2,.,ASSLGTAANYGYT
TRBD1,TRBJ1-2,TRBV28,.,ASGPRGGRRNGYT
.,TRBJ1-2,TRBV5-1,.,ASSLGGTQADRYT
.,TRBJ2-2,TRBV5-6,.,ASSLVIRDTGELF
.,TRBJ2-5,TRBV7-9,once,ASSLFRGETQY
TRBD1,TRBJ1-3,TRBV11-2,.,ASSLLSQGVGNTIY
TRBD1,TRBJ2-7,TRBV28,.,ASSSDRTASYEQY
.,TRBJ1-2,TRBV5-6,.,ASSRGDDGPYGYT
TRBD2,TRBJ2-1,TRBV4-1,.,ASSQQREWEQF
TRBD1,TRBJ2-2,TRBV30,.,AWSVVRTGGIGELF
.,TRBJ1-1,TRBV15,.,ATSWGALTEAF